What follows is one T cell receptor beta chain and its context. This sample stems from a study of patients and donors after allogeneic stem cell transplantation. Trimming left V 2 bases short and J 1 base short, with 12 bases between. CDR1 is MNHEY and CDR2 is SVGAGI in the germline V gene. The CDR3 covers 15 residues. TCRdb re-called the RT-PCR reads through MiXCR, storing one row per CDR3 protein. The sample lists about a million distinct CDR3 sequences, about 20% occurring once. Sequencing was done on a sample of blood, either unsorted or a sorted T cell fraction (not recorded which). The receptor comes from a human donor who was either an allogeneic HSCT recipient or a stem cell or donor lymphocyte infusion donor (not recorded which). It is not recorded whose cells these are; they may come from a transplant donor. The J gene is TRBJ2-7, the V gene TRBV6-5, with D perhaps being TRBD1 or TRBD2 (6 bases each). This CDR3 is CASSYAWGASYEQYF. DNA for the CDR3: TGTGCCAGCAGTTACGCCTGGGGGGCGTCCTACGAGCAGTACTTC.